The 21 T cell receptor beta chains below all came from one sample that was sequenced in a study of blood T cell repertoires in COVID-19 (dated by TCRdb to 2018 to 2020). Library prep was done by the immunoSEQ multiplex PCR assay. TCRdb holds this immuneACCESS table with in-frame rearrangements only. Some clones are missing; in checked studies, unresolved V genes explain under half, and the rest has no known cause. The sample table lists some 190,000 clones, more than 70% of them with a count of one. Of the sample, 4% to 5% is held by the ten largest clones. Material for sequencing was peripheral blood. The receptors derive from a human donor in a cohort sampled during active COVID-19.

J is TRBJ2-3 and V is TRBV2; D perhaps matches TRBD2 (5 bases). Germline-derived CDR1 and CDR2 are SNHLY and FYNNEI. V gave up 0 bases and J gave up 6 bases, with 10 bases separating them. The CDR3 extends over 14 amino acids. The CDR3 bases are TGTGCCAGCAGTGAAGCGCTTGGCGGGGATACGCAGTATTTT. Protein: CASSEALGGDTQYF.

As concerns this clone: Other DNA variants within this sample encode the same CDR3. DNA of the CDR3: TGTGCCAGCAGTGAAATGCCGGGTCGCACAGATACGCAGTATTTT. It yields the protein CASSEMPGRTDTQYF. The rearrangement links TRBV6-1 to TRBJ2-3; D is unclear. V dropped 2 bases and J dropped 1 base, with 10 bases sitting between them. This CDR3 contains 15 residues. Germline V gene lookup returns CDR1 MNHNS and CDR2 SASEGT.

V and J are TRBV7-9 and TRBJ2-1; no clear D. The CDR3 loop spans 15 amino acids. Germline V gene sequence: CDR1 SEHNR, CDR2 FQNEAQ (reference sequence). The V gene lost 5 bases and the J gene lost 2 bases, with 13 bases spanning the gap. The CDR3 nucleotides read TGTGCCAGCAGCCCCCTGTTCGGTACCTACAATGAGCAGTTCTTC. Its translation: CASSPLFGTYNEQFF.

The chain combines TRBV5-1 with TRBJ1-2; D gene uncertain. The CDR3 length is 14 residues. Germline V CDR1 and CDR2: SGHRS, YFSETQ. V lost 9 bases to trimming and J lost 0 bases, with 15 bases between them. The CDR3 loop is CATSEVSANYGYTF. Written as DNA, the CDR3 is TGCGCCACCTCCGAGGTTTCCGCTAACTATGGCTACACCTTC. Full variable domain (remainder filled in from reference TRBV5-1 and TRBJ1-2): KAGVTQTPRYLIKTRGQQVTLSCSPISGHRSVSWYQQTPGQGLQFLFEYFSETQRNKGNFPGRFSGRQFSNSRSEMNVSTLELGDSALYLCATSEVSANYGYTFGSGTRLTVV.

The rearrangement links TRBV18 to TRBJ2-3, with TRBD2 as a possible D gene (5 bases). This CDR3 has 14 residues. CDR1 and CDR2 (germline): KGHSH, LQKENI. Trimming took off 3 bases at V and 3 bases at J, with 10 bases between the two ends. The CDR3 DNA sequence: TGTGCCAGCTCACCCAGCACTAGTACAGATACGCAGTATTTT. Translated: CASSPSTSTDTQYF.

CDR3 amino acids: CASSQSVTGHNEQFF. The CDR3 DNA is TGTGCCAGCAGCCAATCTGTGACAGGCCACAATGAGCAGTTCTTC. The chain couples TRBV16 to TRBJ2-1, with D possibly TRBD1 on 6 matching bases. V lost 0 bases and J 5 bases, leaving 11 bases between the germline ends. The CDR3 is 15 residues long. CDR1 KGHSY and CDR2 FQNENV come from the germline V gene.

The chain has TRBV4-2 and TRBJ2-2; 8 bases are a match to TRBD1. V was clipped by 2 bases and J by 4 bases; unmatched bases: 3. There are 15 residues in the CDR3. In germline, CDR1 is LGHNA, CDR2 YNFKEQ. CDR3 in amino acids: CASSQQGAGTGELFF. CDR3 sequence (DNA): TGTGCCAGCAGCCAACAGGGGGCCGGCACCGGGGAGCTGTTTTTT.

The count of this clone is one. The chain has TRBV29-1 and TRBJ2-4, with 9 bases aligning to TRBD1. The germline gives CDR1 SQVTM, CDR2 ANQGSEA. This CDR3 has 18 amino acids. The trim removed 3 bases at V and 0 bases at J, leaving 12 bases unmatched. The CDR3 DNA follows: TGCAGCGTTGACCGCTGGGACAGGGCGAGGGTAGCCAAAAACATTCAGTACTTC. This gives the protein CSVDRWDRARVAKNIQYF.

The chain has TRBV5-8 and TRBJ1-4, with 7 bases that match TRBD1. With V trimmed by 4 bases and J by 13 bases, 16 bases remained unmatched. The CDR3 runs to 15 residues. The germline gives CDR1 SGHTS, CDR2 YDEGEE. The CDR3 loop is CASSPRQGPIGGLFF. Written as DNA, the CDR3 is TGTGCCAGCAGCCCTAGACAGGGCCCCATTGGGGGACTGTTTTTT.

This chain uses TRBV6-5 with TRBJ2-1, with D perhaps matching TRBD2 (6 bases). The germline V gene has CDR1 MNHEY and CDR2 SVGAGI. The CDR3 sequence is 14 residues long. V gave up 5 bases and J gave up 2 bases, with 10 bases separating them. The DNA for the CDR3 is TGTGCCAGCAGTCGCGGGGTACCCTACAATGAGCAGTTCTTC. Translated, it gives CASSRGVPYNEQFF.

This clone has a single count. This chain joins TRBV6-5 and TRBJ1-5, with D unresolved. Germline V gene sequence: CDR1 MNHEY, CDR2 SVGAGI. This CDR3 spans 13 amino acids. Trimming stripped 6 bases from V and 6 bases from J, with 12 bases between. The CDR3 region is CASSDILVQPQHF. The CDR3, as DNA: TGTGCCAGCAGCGACATCTTGGTTCAGCCCCAGCATTTT.

The chain uses TRBV19 and TRBJ1-1; TRBD1 is a possible D gene (5 bases). The V gene lost 10 bases and the J gene lost 1 base, with 13 bases spanning the gap. Per germline, CDR1 LNHDA and CDR2 SQIVND (reference sequence). This CDR3 is built from 13 residues. The CDR3 nucleotides are TGTGCCACAGGAGGGACCGCGAACACTGAAGCTTTCTTT. As protein: CATGGTANTEAFF.

The rearrangement links TRBV6-5 to TRBJ2-5; D gene unclear. The CDR3 loop spans 13 amino acids. Trimming removed 7 bases from V and 1 base from J, with 10 bases in between. CDR1 and CDR2 (germline): MNHEY, SVGAGI. The CDR3 nucleotides are TGTGCCAGCATGAGGTCCCCCCAAGAGACCCAGTACTTC. Protein sequence: CASMRSPQETQYF.

The chain links TRBV6-1 to TRBJ2-7; TRBD2 matches 7 bases. The CDR3 has 15 residues. The germline gives CDR1 MNHNS, CDR2 SASEGT. The junction had 5 bases not matched to a gene; V was cut back by 2 bases and J by 1 base. In DNA form, the CDR3 reads TGTGCCAGCAGTGAAAGGACTAGGGGTTCCTACGAGCAGTACTTC. It is translated as CASSERTRGSYEQYF.

This clone was recorded a few times. This chain connects TRBV3-1 (or the pseudogene TRBV3-2) to TRBJ1-6, with TRBD1 matching over 8 bases. Germline V gene lookup returns CDR1 LGHDT and CDR2 YNNKEL (reference sequence). Trimming removed 5 bases from V and 10 bases from J; junction bases left unmatched: 7. This CDR3 has 14 amino acids. CDR3 in amino acids: CASSYGQGRSPLHF. In DNA form, the CDR3 reads TGTGCCAGCAGCTATGGACAGGGCCGCTCACCCCTCCACTTT.

CDR3: CASSLYRGQRGSSYEQYF. The CDR3 bases are TGTGCCAGCAGCCTGTACAGGGGCCAACGTGGGAGCTCCTACGAGCAGTACTTC. The chain couples TRBV7-2 to TRBJ2-7, with 7 bases fitting TRBD1. Trimming cost V 5 bases and J 0 bases; bases outside gene matches: 16. The germline V gene encodes CDR1 SGHTA and CDR2 FQGNSA. This CDR3 contains 18 residues.

The V gene is TRBV19, the J gene TRBJ2-3; D may be TRBD2 (6 bases). The CDR3 contains 16 residues. Trimming removed 3 bases at V and 0 bases at J, with 13 bases between. Germline CDR1 LNHDA, CDR2 SQIVND (reference sequence). The CDR3 bases are TGTGCCAGTAGTATTGGTGCGGGGACCAGCACAGATACGCAGTATTTT. Its translation: CASSIGAGTSTDTQYF.

This clone was counted once. J is TRBJ2-3 and V is TRBV7-2; 8 nucleotides agree with TRBD1. V was clipped by 5 bases and J by 0 bases; unmatched bases: 7. This CDR3 comprises 16 residues. Germline CDR1 and CDR2: SGHTA and FQGNSA. The CDR3 DNA sequence: TGTGCCAGCAGCACCGGACAGGGAGGAAGCACAGATACGCAGTATTTT. This codes for CASSTGQGGSTDTQYF. The full variable domain, in which reference TRBV7-2 and TRBJ2-3 provide the parts outside the CDR3, is GAGVSQSPSNKVTEKGKDVELRCDPISGHTALYWYRQSLGQGLEFLIYFQGNSAPDKSGLPSDRFSAERTGGSVSTLTIQRTQQEDSAVYLCASSTGQGGSTDTQYFGPGTRLTVL.

Here the CDR3 DNA reads TGCAGCGTCCTAACCTCGAGGGCCACCGGGGAGCTGTTTTTT. Its protein is CSVLTSRATGELFF. The chain links TRBV29-1 to TRBJ2-2; D may be TRBD2 (5 bases). Germline CDR1 SQVTM, CDR2 ANQGSEA. Trimming took off 6 bases at V and 4 bases at J, with 15 bases between the two ends. The CDR3 extends over 14 amino acids.

The rearrangement joins TRBV11-1 to TRBJ2-5; D gene unclear. Germline CDR1 SGHAT, CDR2 FQDESV (reference sequence). The CDR3 has 13 residues. Between the trimmed V and J ends, which lost 8 bases and 1 base, there was a span of 11 bases. The CDR3 DNA reads as TGTGCCAGCGGTCGTGGCCGCCAAGAGACCCAGTACTTC. Amino acids: CASGRGRQETQYF.

The rearrangement uses TRBV19 and TRBJ1-1, with unresolved D. From germline, CDR1 is LNHDA and CDR2 SQIVND (reference sequence). The CDR3 covers 13 residues. V was pared by 8 bases and J by 4 bases, with 14 bases between. The CDR3 bases are TGTGCCAGTTCTTCGCTCGGGGTCACTGAAGCTTTCTTT. Residues: CASSSLGVTEAFF.